The following is a TCR beta chain sequence with its context. The antigen is unknown. Per germline, CDR1 MNHEY and CDR2 SMNVEV (reference sequence). The V and J ends lost 5 bases and 2 bases, in that order; junction bases with no gene match: 7. CDR3 length equals 15 residues. Described time point: blood 4 weeks post-SBRT, at nephrectomy. Documented treatment: 15 Gy SBRT to primary tumor, nephrectomy 4 weeks later. Nephrectomy followed 15 Gy stereotactic body radiation by 4 weeks. Blood was sampled at baseline, 2 weeks and 4 weeks after SBRT. This entry belongs to a study of radiation and T cells in renal cell carcinoma. Findings of the study overall: Baseline intratumoral clonotype presence is unknown without pretreatment biopsies. Top tumor clonotypes rose in blood 2 weeks post-radiation, then contracted.

Clones were read by immunoSEQ multiplex PCR, and TCRdb kept only the in-frame ones, dropping some. The data show around 100,000 clones, more than 65% seen once. This chain uses TRBV27 with TRBJ2-3; 7 nucleotides line up with TRBD1. This clonotype originated in a man aged 55-75 years with renal cell carcinoma. Sequences were derived from blood, sampled from a patient whose treatment included radiotherapy and nephrectomy. The CDR3 nucleotides are TGTGCCAGCAGTACGCAGACAGGGATCACAGATACGCAGTATTTT. Translation gives CASSTQTGITDTQYF.